This passage covers 6 T cell receptor beta chains from one sample sequenced in a study of T cell repertoires in cytomegalovirus infection. A single record per CDR3 protein comes from TCRdb applying MiXCR to the reads. Of 900,000 to 950,000 distinct CDR3 sequences listed, 31% are singletons. These receptors have no identified antigens. This specimen was cultured CD8+ T cells from PBMCs, taken from culture after CMV antigen stimulation. These receptor sequences come from a human donor in good health (CMV status not recorded). Some clones in this sample may be carry-over from other donors' samples.

This clonotype has a handful of counts. The V and J genes are TRBV12-3 or TRBV12-4 and TRBJ1-1; tentatively, D is TRBD1 (6 bases). V shed 5 bases and J shed 4 bases, with 14 bases lying between them. This CDR3 has 14 residues. CDR3 nucleotides: TGTGCCAGCAGTCCTCGGACAGCCGTCACTGAAGCTTTCTTT. Translation gives CASSPRTAVTEAFF.

The rearrangement joins TRBV2 to TRBJ1-1; D remains unclear. Germline V lookup: CDR1 SNHLY, CDR2 FYNNEI. The CDR3 runs to 15 residues. The V gene lost 8 bases and the J gene lost 0 bases, with 16 bases spanning the gap. The CDR3 reads CASGAAADMNTEAFF. CDR3 DNA sequence: TGTGCCAGCGGCGCGGCAGCTGATATGAACACTGAAGCTTTCTTT.

The rearrangement joins TRBV6-2 or TRBV6-3 to TRBJ1-1, with 7 nucleotides matching TRBD1. Germline values: CDR1 MNHEY, CDR2 SVGEGT. J was trimmed by 5 bases and V by 6 bases; bases with no gene match: 9. The CDR3 contains 14 residues. CDR3: CASSPGGGETEAFF. The CDR3 DNA reads TGTGCCAGCAGCCCGGGAGGGGGCGAGACTGAAGCTTTCTTT.

The chain uses TRBV6-2 or TRBV6-3 and TRBJ2-1, with no clear D. The germline CDR1 and CDR2 sequences are MNHEY and SVGEGT. V was trimmed by 2 bases and J by 5 bases, leaving 16 bases between them. The CDR3 runs 16 residues. The CDR3, as DNA: TGTGCCAGCAGTTACGGCAGAACTATTCCCCACAATGAGCAGTTCTTC. Encoded protein: CASSYGRTIPHNEQFF.

The genes are TRBV4-1 and TRBJ2-7, with D maybe TRBD2 (5 bases). Per the germline V gene, CDR1 is MGHRA and CDR2 is YSYEKL. CDR3 length equals 16 residues. The V end lost 0 bases, the J end lost 1 base, and 13 bases lay between the germline ends. CDR3 sequence reads: CASSQELRGLSYEQYF. For the CDR3, the DNA is TGCGCCAGCAGCCAAGAACTCCGGGGTTTGTCCTACGAGCAGTACTTC.

In this sample, this clonotype turned up many times. The genes are TRBV7-2 and TRBJ2-1, with 7 bases identical to TRBD1. The V gene end was trimmed by 5 bases and the J gene end by 8 bases; junction bases not matched to a gene: 12. The CDR3 covers 15 residues. From germline, CDR1 is SGHTA and CDR2 FQGNSA. Here the CDR3 reads CASSPRQGSVDEQFF. As DNA, the CDR3 is TGTGCCAGCAGCCCCCGACAGGGTTCGGTCGATGAGCAGTTCTTC.